This TCR beta chain was profiled in a study of shared clonotypes between healthy human individuals. Regarding the study as a whole: Across subsets, estimated richness was generally greater for naive than for memory populations.

The assay was immunoSEQ multiplex PCR, and TCRdb's table has in-frame clones only and misses some. Counted here are roughly 2.4 million clones, about 94% occurring once; the ten biggest clones make up less than 0.15%. About this clone: Antigen specificity is unknown.

V was clipped by 6 bases and J by 7 bases; unmatched bases: 10. The CDR3 covers 15 residues. Germline CDR1 and CDR2: SEHNR and FQNEAQ (reference sequence). Every one of the donors was a Caucasian adult that lived in Nashville, Tennessee. This chain joins TRBV7-9 and TRBJ2-1; TRBD1 matches 9 bases. The sequence was collected from a man younger than 35 in good health. Source material: naive CD4+ T cells sorted from blood. As for subset: CD45RA+ positively selected. The CDR3 reads CASSPWDREINEQFF. The CDR3 DNA reads TGTGCCAGCAGTCCCTGGGACAGGGAGATTAATGAGCAGTTCTTC.